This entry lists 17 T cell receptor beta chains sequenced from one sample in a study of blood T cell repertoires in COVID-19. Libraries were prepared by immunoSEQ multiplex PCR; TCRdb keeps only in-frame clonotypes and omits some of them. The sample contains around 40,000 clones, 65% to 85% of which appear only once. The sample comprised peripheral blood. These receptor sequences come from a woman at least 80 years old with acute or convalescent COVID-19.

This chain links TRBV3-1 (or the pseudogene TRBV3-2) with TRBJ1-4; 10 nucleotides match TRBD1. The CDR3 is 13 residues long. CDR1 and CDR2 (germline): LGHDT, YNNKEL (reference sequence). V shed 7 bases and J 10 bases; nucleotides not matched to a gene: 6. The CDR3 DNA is TGTGCCAGCACCCCGACAGGGGGCAGAAAACTGTTTTTT. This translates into CASTPTGGRKLFF.

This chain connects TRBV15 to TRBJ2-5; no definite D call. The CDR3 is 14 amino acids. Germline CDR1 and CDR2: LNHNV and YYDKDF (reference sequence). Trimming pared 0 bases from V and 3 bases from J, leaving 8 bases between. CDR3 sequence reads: CATSRDLTEETQYF. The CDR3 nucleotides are TGTGCCACCAGCAGAGATCTAACGGAAGAGACCCAGTACTTC.

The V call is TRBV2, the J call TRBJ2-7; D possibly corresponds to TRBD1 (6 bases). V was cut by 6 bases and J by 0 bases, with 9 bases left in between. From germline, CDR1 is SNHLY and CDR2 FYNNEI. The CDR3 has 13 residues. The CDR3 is CASRQGVSYEQYF. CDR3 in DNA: TGTGCCAGCAGACAGGGCGTCTCCTACGAGCAGTACTTC. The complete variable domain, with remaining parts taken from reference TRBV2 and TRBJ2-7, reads EPEVTQTPSHQVTQMGQEVILRCVPISNHLYFYWYRQILGQKVEFLVSFYNNEISEKSEIFDDQFSVERPDGSNFTLKIRSTKLEDSAMYFCASRQGVSYEQYFGPGTRLTVT.

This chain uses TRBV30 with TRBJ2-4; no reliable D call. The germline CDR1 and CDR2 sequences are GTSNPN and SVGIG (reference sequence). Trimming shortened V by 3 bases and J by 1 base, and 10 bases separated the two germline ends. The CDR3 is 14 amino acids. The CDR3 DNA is TGTGCCTGGAGCGAACAGTGGGCCAAAAACATTCAGTACTTC. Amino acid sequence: CAWSEQWAKNIQYF.

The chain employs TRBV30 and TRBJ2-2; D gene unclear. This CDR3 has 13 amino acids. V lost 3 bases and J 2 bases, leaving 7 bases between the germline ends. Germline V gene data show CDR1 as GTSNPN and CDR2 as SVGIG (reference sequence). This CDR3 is CAWRFRNTGELFF. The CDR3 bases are TGTGCCTGGAGATTCCGTAACACCGGGGAGCTGTTTTTT.

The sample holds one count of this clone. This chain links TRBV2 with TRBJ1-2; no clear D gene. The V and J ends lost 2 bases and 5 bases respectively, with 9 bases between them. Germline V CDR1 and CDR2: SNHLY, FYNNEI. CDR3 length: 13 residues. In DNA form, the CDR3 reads TGTGCCAGCAGTGAACGGGGAGGGTATGGCTACACCTTC. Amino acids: CASSERGGYGYTF.

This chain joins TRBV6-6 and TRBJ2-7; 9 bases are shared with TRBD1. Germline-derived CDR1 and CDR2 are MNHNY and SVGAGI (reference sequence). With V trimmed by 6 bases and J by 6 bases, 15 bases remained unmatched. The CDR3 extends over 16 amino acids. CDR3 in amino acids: CASSLYSGTGLGEQYF. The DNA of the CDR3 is TGTGCCAGCAGCCTTTACTCCGGGACAGGGTTAGGCGAGCAGTACTTC.

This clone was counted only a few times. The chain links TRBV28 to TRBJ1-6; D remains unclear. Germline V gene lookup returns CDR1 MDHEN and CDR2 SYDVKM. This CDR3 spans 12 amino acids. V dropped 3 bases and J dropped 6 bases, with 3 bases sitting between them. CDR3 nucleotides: TGTGCCAGCAGTTTCTCTAATTCACCCCTCCACTTT. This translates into CASSFSNSPLHF.

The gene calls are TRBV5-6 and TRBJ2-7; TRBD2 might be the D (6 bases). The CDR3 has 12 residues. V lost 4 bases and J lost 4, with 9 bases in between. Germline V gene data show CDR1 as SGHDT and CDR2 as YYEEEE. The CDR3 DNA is TGTGCCAGCAGCCGGACTACTTACGAGCAGTACTTC. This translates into CASSRTTYEQYF.

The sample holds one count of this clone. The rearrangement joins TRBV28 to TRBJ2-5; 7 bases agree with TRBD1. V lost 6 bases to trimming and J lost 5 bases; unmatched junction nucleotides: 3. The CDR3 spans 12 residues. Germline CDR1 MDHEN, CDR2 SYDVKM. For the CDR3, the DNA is TGTGCCAGCAGGGACAGGCCGGAGACCCAGTACTTC. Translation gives CASRDRPETQYF.

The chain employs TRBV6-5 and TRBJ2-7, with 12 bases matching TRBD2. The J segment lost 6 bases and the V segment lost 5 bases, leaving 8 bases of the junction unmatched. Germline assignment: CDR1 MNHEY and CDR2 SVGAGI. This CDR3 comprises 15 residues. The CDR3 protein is CASSLAGGPSAEQYF. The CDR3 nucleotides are TGTGCCAGCAGTCTAGCGGGAGGGCCATCGGCCGAGCAGTACTTC.

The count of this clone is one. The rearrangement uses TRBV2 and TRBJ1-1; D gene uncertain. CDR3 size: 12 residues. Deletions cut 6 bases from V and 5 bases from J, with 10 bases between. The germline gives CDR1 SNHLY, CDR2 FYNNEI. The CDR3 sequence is CASRGSGTEAFF. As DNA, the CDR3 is TGTGCCAGCAGGGGGTCGGGGACTGAAGCTTTCTTT.

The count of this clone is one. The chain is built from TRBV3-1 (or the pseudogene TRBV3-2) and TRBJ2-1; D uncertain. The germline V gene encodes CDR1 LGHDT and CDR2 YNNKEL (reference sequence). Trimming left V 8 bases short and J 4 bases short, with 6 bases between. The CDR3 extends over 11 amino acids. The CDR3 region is CASPPYNEQFF. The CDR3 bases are TGTGCCAGCCCCCCATACAATGAGCAGTTCTTC.

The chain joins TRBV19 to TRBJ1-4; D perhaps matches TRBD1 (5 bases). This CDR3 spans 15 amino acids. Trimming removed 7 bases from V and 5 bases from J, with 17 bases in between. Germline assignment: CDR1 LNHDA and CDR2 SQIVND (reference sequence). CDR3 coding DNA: TGTGCCAGTACCCCAGTGGGGCGGTTCAATGAAAAACTGTTTTTT. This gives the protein CASTPVGRFNEKLFF.

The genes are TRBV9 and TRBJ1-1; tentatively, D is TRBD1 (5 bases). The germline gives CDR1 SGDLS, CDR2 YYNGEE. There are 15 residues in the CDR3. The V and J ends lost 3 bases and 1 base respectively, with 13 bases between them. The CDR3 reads CASSADGGGNTEAFF. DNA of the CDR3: TGTGCCAGCAGCGCAGACGGGGGAGGGAACACTGAAGCTTTCTTT.

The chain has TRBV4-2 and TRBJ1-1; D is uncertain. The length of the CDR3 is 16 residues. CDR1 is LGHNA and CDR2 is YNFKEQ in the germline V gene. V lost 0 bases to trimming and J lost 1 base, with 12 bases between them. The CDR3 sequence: CASSQDSGKTNTEAFF. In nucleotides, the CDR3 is TGTGCCAGCAGCCAAGATTCGGGTAAGACGAACACTGAAGCTTTCTTT.

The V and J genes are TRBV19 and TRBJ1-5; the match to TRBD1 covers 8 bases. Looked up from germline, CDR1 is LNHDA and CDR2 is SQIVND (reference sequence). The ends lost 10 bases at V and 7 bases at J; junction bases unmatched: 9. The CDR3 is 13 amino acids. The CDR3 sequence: CATGTGVGQPQHF. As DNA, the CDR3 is TGTGCCACCGGGACAGGAGTAGGGCAGCCCCAGCATTTT.